This record concerns one T cell receptor beta chain sequence. Repertoires were generated with immunoSEQ multiplex PCR, while TCRdb's copy carries only in-frame clones and drops some. The sample records over 150,000 clones, more than 90% being singletons. The record originates from a study of control samples from healthy donors and cancer patients. Germline-derived CDR1 and CDR2 are LNHDA and SQIVND (reference sequence). The CDR3 runs 14 residues. Trimming stripped 6 bases from V and 2 bases from J, with 14 bases between. The chain links TRBV19 to TRBJ2-7; tentatively, D is TRBD1 (6 bases). The sequenced sample consisted of blood. This TCR derives from a woman aged 40-49 years in good health. CDR3 in DNA: TGTGCCAGTAGCGTACAGGGAGCCGCCTACGAGCAGTACTTC. This gives the protein CASSVQGAAYEQYF.